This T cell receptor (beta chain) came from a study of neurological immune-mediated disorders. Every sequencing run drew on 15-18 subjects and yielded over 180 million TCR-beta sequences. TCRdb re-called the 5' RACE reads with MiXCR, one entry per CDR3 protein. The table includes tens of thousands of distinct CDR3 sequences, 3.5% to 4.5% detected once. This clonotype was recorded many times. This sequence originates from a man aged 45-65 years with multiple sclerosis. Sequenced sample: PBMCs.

The CDR3: CASSQGRVTEAFF. DNA for the CDR3: TGCGCCAGCAGCCAAGGCAGGGTCACTGAAGCTTTCTTT. The V gene is TRBV4-1, the J gene TRBJ1-1, with D possibly being TRBD1 (5 bases). The ends were cut back, 1 base at V and 4 bases at J, with 7 bases in the middle. The germline V gene has CDR1 MGHRA and CDR2 YSYEKL. This CDR3 is built from 13 residues.